This record looks at one TCR beta chain sequence and its context. This table comes from immunoSEQ multiplex PCR, and its TCRdb copy is limited to in-frame clones, with some not included. The table shows about 150,000 clones, with approximately 94% occurring only once. These data belong to a study of control samples from healthy donors and cancer patients. V dropped 8 bases and J dropped 1 base, with 15 bases sitting between them. This CDR3 has 15 residues. Germline assignment: CDR1 MDHEN and CDR2 SYDVKM. Sequencing was performed on blood. The origin of this receptor is a woman aged 18-35 years in good health. The rearrangement links TRBV28 to TRBJ1-5, with a tentative D call TRBD1 (5 bases). The CDR3 coding sequence is TGTGCCAGCCGCAGGGTCTTGTCGAGCAATCAGCCCCAGCATTTT. Its translation is CASRRVLSSNQPQHF.